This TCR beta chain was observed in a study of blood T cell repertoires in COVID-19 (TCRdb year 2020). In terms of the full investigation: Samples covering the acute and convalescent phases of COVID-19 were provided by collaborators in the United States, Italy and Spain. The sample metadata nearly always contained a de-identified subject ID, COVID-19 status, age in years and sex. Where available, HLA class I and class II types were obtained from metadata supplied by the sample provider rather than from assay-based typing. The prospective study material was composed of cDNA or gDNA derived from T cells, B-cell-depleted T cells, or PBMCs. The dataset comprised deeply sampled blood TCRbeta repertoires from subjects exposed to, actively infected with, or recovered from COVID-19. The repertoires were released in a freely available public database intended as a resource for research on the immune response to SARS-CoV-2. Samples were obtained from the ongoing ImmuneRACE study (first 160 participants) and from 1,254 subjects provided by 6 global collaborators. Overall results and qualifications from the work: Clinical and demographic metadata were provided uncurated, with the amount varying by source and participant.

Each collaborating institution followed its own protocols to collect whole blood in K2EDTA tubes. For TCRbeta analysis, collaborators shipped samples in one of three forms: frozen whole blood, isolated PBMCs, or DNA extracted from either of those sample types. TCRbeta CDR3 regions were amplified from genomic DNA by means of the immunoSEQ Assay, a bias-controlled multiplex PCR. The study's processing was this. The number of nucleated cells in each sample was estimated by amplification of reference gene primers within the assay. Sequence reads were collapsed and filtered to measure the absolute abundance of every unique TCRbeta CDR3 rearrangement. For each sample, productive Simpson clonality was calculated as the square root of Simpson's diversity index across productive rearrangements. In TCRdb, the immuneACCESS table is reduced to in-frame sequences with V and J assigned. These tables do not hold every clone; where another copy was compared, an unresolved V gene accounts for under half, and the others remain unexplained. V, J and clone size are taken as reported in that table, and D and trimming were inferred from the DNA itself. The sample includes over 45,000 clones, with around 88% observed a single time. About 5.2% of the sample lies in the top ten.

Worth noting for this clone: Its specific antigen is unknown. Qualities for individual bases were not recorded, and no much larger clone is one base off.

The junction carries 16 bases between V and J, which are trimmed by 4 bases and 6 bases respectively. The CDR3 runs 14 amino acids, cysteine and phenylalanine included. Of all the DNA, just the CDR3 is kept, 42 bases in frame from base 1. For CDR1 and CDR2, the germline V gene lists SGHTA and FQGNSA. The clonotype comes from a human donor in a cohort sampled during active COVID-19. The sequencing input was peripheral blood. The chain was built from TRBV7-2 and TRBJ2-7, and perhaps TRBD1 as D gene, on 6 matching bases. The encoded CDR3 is CASSYPHSGAEQYF. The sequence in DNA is TGTGCCAGCAGCTACCCCCACTCAGGGGCCGAGCAGTACTTC.